A selection of T cell receptor beta chains follows, all from one sample in a study of type 1 regulatory T cells. TCRdb processed the reads anew with MiXCR; each CDR3 protein has one entry. Here the sample spans tens of thousands of distinct CDR3 sequences, 10% to 15% being singletons. These receptors lack a known antigen. The sequencing input was cultured non-Tr1 T cells, either the whole culture or a sorted T cell fraction (not recorded which). The receptors come from a human donor in good health. CDR3s include the opening cysteine and the closing phenylalanine or tryptophan. Each record gives: J gene, D gene, V gene, clone size, CDR3 protein, CDR3 DNA. The D gene is left open where the match is weak. The size field is filled for only some rows; it gives once, few, many or a size class.

j_gene: TRBJ2-7
d_gene: TRBD2
v_gene: TRBV5-1
abundance: many
CDR3aa: CASSPGGSYEQYF
CDR3nt: TGCGCCAGCAGCCCCGGGGGGAGCTACGAGCAGTACTTC

j_gene: TRBJ1-3
d_gene: -
v_gene: TRBV12-3/TRBV12-4
abundance: many
CDR3aa: CASSFTGGPGNTIYF
CDR3nt: TGTGCCAGCAGTTTTACAGGAGGTCCTGGAAACACCATATATTTT

j_gene: TRBJ2-7
d_gene: -
v_gene: TRBV12-3/TRBV12-4
abundance: few
CDR3aa: CASSFNRRQTYEQYF
CDR3nt: TGTGCCAGCAGTTTTAACAGGCGACAGACCTACGAGCAGTACTTC

j_gene: TRBJ2-5
d_gene: -
v_gene: TRBV7-9
abundance: few
CDR3aa: CASGQGGETQYF
CDR3nt: TGTGCCAGCGGCCAGGGGGGAGAGACCCAGTACTTC

j_gene: TRBJ1-4
d_gene: TRBD1
v_gene: TRBV7-9
abundance: many
CDR3aa: CASSSGTDQKEKLFF
CDR3nt: TGTGCCAGCAGCTCAGGGACAGACCAGAAAGAAAAACTGTTTTTT

j_gene: TRBJ1-6
d_gene: -
v_gene: TRBV9
abundance: many
CDR3aa: CASSATGSDNSPLHF
CDR3nt: TGTGCCAGCAGCGCCACAGGGTCGGACAATTCACCCCTCCACTTT

j_gene: TRBJ2-3
d_gene: -
v_gene: TRBV20-1
abundance: many
CDR3aa: CSARTGTDTQYF
CDR3nt: TGCAGTGCTAGAACCGGGACAGATACGCAGTATTTT

j_gene: TRBJ2-3
d_gene: TRBD2
v_gene: TRBV5-1
abundance: few
CDR3aa: CASSRSGERDTQYF
CDR3nt: TGCGCCAGCAGCCGTAGCGGGGAGAGGGATACGCAGTATTTT

j_gene: TRBJ2-7
d_gene: -
v_gene: TRBV15
abundance: many
CDR3aa: CATSRDGEYEQYF
CDR3nt: TGTGCCACCAGCAGGGATGGGGAATACGAGCAGTACTTC

j_gene: TRBJ1-3
d_gene: -
v_gene: TRBV10-3
abundance: -
CDR3aa: CAISESGVPRSGNTIYF
CDR3nt: TGTGCCATCAGTGAGTCCGGCGTGCCACGCTCTGGAAACACCATATATTTT

j_gene: TRBJ1-3
d_gene: -
v_gene: TRBV3-1
abundance: many
CDR3aa: CASASAGGNTIYF
CDR3nt: TGTGCCAGCGCCTCAGCTGGTGGAAACACCATATATTTT

j_gene: TRBJ1-2
d_gene: -
v_gene: TRBV19
abundance: many
CDR3aa: CASTGFRLYGYTF
CDR3nt: TGTGCCAGTACGGGTTTTCGCCTCTATGGCTACACCTTC

j_gene: TRBJ1-2
d_gene: -
v_gene: TRBV6-1
abundance: -
CDR3aa: CAGPGRSYYGYTF
CDR3nt: TGTGCCGGCCCCGGGCGCAGTTACTATGGCTACACCTTC

j_gene: TRBJ2-4
d_gene: TRBD1
v_gene: TRBV13
abundance: many
CDR3aa: CASSSRDRRLAKNIQYF
CDR3nt: TGTGCCAGCAGCTCAAGGGACAGACGCCTAGCCAAAAACATTCAGTACTTC

j_gene: TRBJ2-1
d_gene: TRBD2
v_gene: TRBV30
abundance: few
CDR3aa: CAWSELAEQFF
CDR3nt: TGTGCCTGGAGTGAACTAGCGGAGCAGTTCTTC

j_gene: TRBJ2-2
d_gene: TRBD2
v_gene: TRBV20-1
abundance: many
CDR3aa: CSARSGRAVGELFF
CDR3nt: TGCAGTGCTAGGAGCGGGAGGGCCGTCGGGGAGCTGTTTTTT

j_gene: TRBJ1-5
d_gene: -
v_gene: TRBV18
abundance: few
CDR3aa: CASSPTGDLSNQPQHF
CDR3nt: TGTGCCAGCTCACCGACGGGGGACCTTAGCAATCAGCCCCAGCATTTT

j_gene: TRBJ2-5
d_gene: TRBD2
v_gene: TRBV9
abundance: many
CDR3aa: CASSALAGWRETQYF
CDR3nt: TGTGCCAGCAGCGCTCTAGCGGGATGGAGAGAGACCCAGTACTTC

j_gene: TRBJ1-1
d_gene: -
v_gene: TRBV19
abundance: -
CDR3aa: CASKVGLQRSTEAFF
CDR3nt: TGTGCCAGTAAGGTAGGACTTCAGCGAAGCACTGAAGCTTTCTTT

j_gene: TRBJ2-6
d_gene: -
v_gene: TRBV5-4
abundance: many
CDR3aa: CASSFSGANVLTF
CDR3nt: TGTGCCAGCAGCTTCTCTGGGGCCAACGTCCTGACTTTC

j_gene: TRBJ2-3
d_gene: -
v_gene: TRBV20-1
abundance: many
CDR3aa: CSAPDWTTDTQYF
CDR3nt: TGCAGTGCCCCGGACTGGACCACAGATACGCAGTATTTT

j_gene: TRBJ1-4
d_gene: TRBD1
v_gene: TRBV7-6
abundance: few
CDR3aa: CASSLSSSQGAREKLFF
CDR3nt: TGTGCCAGCAGCTTAAGCTCTAGTCAGGGGGCTAGGGAAAAACTGTTTTTT

j_gene: TRBJ2-3
d_gene: TRBD2
v_gene: TRBV20-1
abundance: many
CDR3aa: CSAKRGPQYF
CDR3nt: TGCAGTGCCAAGCGGGGTCCGCAGTATTTT

j_gene: TRBJ2-3
d_gene: -
v_gene: TRBV24-1
abundance: -
CDR3aa: CATSGHKSTDTQYF
CDR3nt: TGTGCCACCAGTGGACACAAAAGCACAGATACGCAGTATTTT

j_gene: TRBJ1-5
d_gene: -
v_gene: TRBV11-3
abundance: few
CDR3aa: CASRLKVDLAYNQPQHF
CDR3nt: TGTGCCAGCAGACTAAAGGTGGATTTGGCTTACAATCAGCCCCAGCATTTT

j_gene: TRBJ2-1
d_gene: -
v_gene: TRBV5-1
abundance: few
CDR3aa: CASSLPPNEQFF
CDR3nt: TGCGCCAGCAGCTTACCACCCAATGAGCAGTTCTTC

j_gene: TRBJ1-5
d_gene: -
v_gene: TRBV15
abundance: few
CDR3aa: CATSRIGVGSNQPQHF
CDR3nt: TGTGCCACCAGCAGAATAGGGGTGGGTAGCAATCAGCCCCAGCATTTT

j_gene: TRBJ2-2
d_gene: -
v_gene: TRBV5-1
abundance: few
CDR3aa: CASSKEGGTGELFF
CDR3nt: TGCGCCAGCAGCAAGGAGGGGGGCACCGGGGAGCTGTTTTTT

j_gene: TRBJ2-3
d_gene: -
v_gene: TRBV5-4
abundance: many
CDR3aa: CASSPPSTDTQYF
CDR3nt: TGTGCCAGCAGCCCACCCTCGACAGATACGCAGTATTTT

j_gene: TRBJ2-5
d_gene: -
v_gene: TRBV5-1
abundance: -
CDR3aa: CASRGLVSQETQYF
CDR3nt: TGCGCCAGCAGGGGTTTGGTATCCCAAGAGACCCAGTACTTC

j_gene: TRBJ2-1
d_gene: -
v_gene: TRBV5-1
abundance: few
CDR3aa: CASSPGVLLSNEQFF
CDR3nt: TGCGCCAGCAGCCCCGGTGTCCTCCTCTCGAATGAGCAGTTCTTC

j_gene: TRBJ2-1
d_gene: -
v_gene: TRBV9
abundance: many
CDR3aa: CASSVDQGQQFF
CDR3nt: TGTGCCAGCAGCGTAGACCAGGGACAGCAGTTCTTC

j_gene: TRBJ1-5
d_gene: -
v_gene: TRBV20-1
abundance: many
CDR3aa: CSAKTRIGNQPQHF
CDR3nt: TGCAGTGCAAAGACACGAATAGGCAATCAGCCCCAGCATTTT

j_gene: TRBJ2-1
d_gene: -
v_gene: TRBV20-1
abundance: many
CDR3aa: CSARAALEFKQFF
CDR3nt: TGCAGTGCTAGGGCAGCCTTAGAGTTTAAGCAGTTCTTC